This T cell receptor (beta chain) stems from a study of blood T cells in healthy people across ages. Study details: The template switching approach captured approximately one barcoded beta molecule for every two T cells.

The use of a sample-barcoded 5' primer and a J-beta primer mix characterized a second PCR of roughly 6 to 11 cycles. TCRdb re-called the 5' RACE reads with MiXCR, one entry per CDR3 protein. The data contain some 790,000 distinct CDR3 sequences, 25% to 35% of them singletons. The table lists this clonotype with a few counts. Its antigen is unidentified. With a much larger clone just one base away, this may be a read error. Total RNA, at least 5 micrograms per sample, was extracted from PBMCs. The study's findings and limits: CMV status of donors was unknown, possibly confounding expanded clonotype changes.

Germline CDR1 reads GTSNPN; CDR2 reads SVGIG (reference sequence). This CDR3 has 14 amino acids. V was shortened by 0 bases and J by 4 bases, with 13 bases between the two germline ends. J is TRBJ2-7 and V is TRBV30, with D possibly being TRBD1 (7 bases). The TCR comes from a woman over 75 in good health. The sequenced sample was blood. The CDR3 loop is CAWSVNRGGYEQYF. CDR3 DNA: TGTGCCTGGAGTGTAAACAGGGGAGGATACGAGCAGTACTTC.